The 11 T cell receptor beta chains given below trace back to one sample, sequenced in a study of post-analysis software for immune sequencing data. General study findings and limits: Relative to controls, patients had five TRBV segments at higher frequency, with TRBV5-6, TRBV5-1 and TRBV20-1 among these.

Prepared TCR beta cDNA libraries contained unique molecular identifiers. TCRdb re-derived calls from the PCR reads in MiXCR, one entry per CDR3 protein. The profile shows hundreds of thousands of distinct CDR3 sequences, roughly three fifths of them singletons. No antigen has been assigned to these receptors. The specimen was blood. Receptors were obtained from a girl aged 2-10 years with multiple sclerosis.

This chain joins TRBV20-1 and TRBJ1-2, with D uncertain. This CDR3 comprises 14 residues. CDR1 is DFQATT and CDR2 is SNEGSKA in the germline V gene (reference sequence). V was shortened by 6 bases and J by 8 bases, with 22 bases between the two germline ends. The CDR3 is CSASPERVIGGYTF. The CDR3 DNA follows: TGCAGTGCCTCCCCAGAGCGGGTGATCGGGGGCTACACCTTC.

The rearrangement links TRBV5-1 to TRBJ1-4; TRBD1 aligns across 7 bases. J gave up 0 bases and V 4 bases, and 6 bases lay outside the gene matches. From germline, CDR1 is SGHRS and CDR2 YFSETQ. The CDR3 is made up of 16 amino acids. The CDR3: CASSPGQDATNEKLFF. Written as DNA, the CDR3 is TGCGCCAGCAGCCCAGGACAGGATGCAACTAATGAAAAACTGTTTTTT.

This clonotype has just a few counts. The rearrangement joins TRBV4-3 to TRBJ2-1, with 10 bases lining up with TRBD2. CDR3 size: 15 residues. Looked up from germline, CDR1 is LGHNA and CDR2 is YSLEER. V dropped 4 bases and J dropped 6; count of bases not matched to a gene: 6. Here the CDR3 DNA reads TGCGCCAGCAGCCTGGTTCCTAGCGGGGGCAATGAGCAGTTCTTC. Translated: CASSLVPSGGNEQFF.

In DNA form, the CDR3 reads TGCGCCAGCAGTCCTCTGAGACATCCTCAAGGTGGGGAGACCCAGTACTTC. Translating gives CASSPLRHPQGGETQYF. The V gene is TRBV10-1, the J gene TRBJ2-5, with D uncertain. This CDR3 spans 17 amino acids. The germline V gene has CDR1 WNHNN and CDR2 SYGVQD (reference sequence). With 5 bases removed from V and 5 bases from J, the gap between germline ends came to 24 bases.

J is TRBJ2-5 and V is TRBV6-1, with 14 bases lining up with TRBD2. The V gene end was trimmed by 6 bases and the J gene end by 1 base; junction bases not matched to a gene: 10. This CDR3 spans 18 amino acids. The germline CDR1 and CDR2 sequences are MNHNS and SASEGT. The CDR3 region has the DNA TGTGCCAGCAGCGCCGGACTAGCGGGGGGCGGGATCCAAGAGACCCAGTACTTC. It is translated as CASSAGLAGGGIQETQYF.

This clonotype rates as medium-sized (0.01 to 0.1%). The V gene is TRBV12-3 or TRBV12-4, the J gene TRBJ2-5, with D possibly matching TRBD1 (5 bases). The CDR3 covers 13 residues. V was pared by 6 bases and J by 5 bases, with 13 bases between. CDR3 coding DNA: TGTGCCAGCAGCCTCACAGGTCGGGAGACCCAGTACTTC. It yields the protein CASSLTGRETQYF.

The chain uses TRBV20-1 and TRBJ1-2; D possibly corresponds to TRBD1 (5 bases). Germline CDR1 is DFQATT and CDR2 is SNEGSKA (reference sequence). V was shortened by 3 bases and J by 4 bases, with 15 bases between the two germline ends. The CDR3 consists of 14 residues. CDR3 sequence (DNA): TGCAGTGCTAGCCATGGAGGGGAGGCCTATGGCTACACCTTC. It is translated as CSASHGGEAYGYTF.

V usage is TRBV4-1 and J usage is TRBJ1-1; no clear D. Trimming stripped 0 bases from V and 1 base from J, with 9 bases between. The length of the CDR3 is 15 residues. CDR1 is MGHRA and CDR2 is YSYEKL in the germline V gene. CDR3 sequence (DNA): TGCGCCAGCAGCCAAGAGACTGTTCGGAACACTGAAGCTTTCTTT. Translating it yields CASSQETVRNTEAFF.

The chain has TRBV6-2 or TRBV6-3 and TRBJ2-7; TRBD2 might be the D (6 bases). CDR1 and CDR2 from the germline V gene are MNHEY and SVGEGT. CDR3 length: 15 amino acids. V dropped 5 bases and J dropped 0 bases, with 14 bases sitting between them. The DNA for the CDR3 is TGTGCCAGCAGTGGAGCTCGGGGGAGCTCCTACGAGCAGTACGTC. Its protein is CASSGARGSSYEQYV.

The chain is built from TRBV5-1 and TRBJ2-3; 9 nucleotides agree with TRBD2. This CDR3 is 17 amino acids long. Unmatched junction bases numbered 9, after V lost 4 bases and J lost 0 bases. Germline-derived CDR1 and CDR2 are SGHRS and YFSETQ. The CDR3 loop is CASSASGAISSTDTQYF. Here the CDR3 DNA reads TGCGCCAGCAGCGCTAGCGGGGCTATCTCTAGCACAGATACGCAGTATTTT.

As DNA, the CDR3 is TGTGCCAGCGGTCGACTAGCGGGAGGGAACGAGCAGTACTTC. Translated, it gives CASGRLAGGNEQYF. The V and J genes are TRBV2 and TRBJ2-7, with TRBD2 matching 14 bases. V lost 8 bases to trimming and J lost 5 bases; unmatched junction nucleotides: 5. Germline V gives CDR1 SNHLY, CDR2 FYNNEI. The CDR3 extends over 14 amino acids.